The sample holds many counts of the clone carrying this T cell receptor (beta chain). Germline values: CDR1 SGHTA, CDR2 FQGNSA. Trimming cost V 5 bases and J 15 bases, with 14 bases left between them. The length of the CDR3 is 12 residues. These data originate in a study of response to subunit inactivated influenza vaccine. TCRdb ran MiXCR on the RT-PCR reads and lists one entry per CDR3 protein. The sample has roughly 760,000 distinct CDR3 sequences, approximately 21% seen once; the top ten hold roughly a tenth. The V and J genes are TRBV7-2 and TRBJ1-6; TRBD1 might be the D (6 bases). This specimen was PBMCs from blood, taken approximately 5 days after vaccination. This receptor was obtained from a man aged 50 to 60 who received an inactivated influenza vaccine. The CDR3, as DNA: TGTGCCAGCAGCCTGGGACATTCATACCTCCACTTT. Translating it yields CASSLGHSYLHF.